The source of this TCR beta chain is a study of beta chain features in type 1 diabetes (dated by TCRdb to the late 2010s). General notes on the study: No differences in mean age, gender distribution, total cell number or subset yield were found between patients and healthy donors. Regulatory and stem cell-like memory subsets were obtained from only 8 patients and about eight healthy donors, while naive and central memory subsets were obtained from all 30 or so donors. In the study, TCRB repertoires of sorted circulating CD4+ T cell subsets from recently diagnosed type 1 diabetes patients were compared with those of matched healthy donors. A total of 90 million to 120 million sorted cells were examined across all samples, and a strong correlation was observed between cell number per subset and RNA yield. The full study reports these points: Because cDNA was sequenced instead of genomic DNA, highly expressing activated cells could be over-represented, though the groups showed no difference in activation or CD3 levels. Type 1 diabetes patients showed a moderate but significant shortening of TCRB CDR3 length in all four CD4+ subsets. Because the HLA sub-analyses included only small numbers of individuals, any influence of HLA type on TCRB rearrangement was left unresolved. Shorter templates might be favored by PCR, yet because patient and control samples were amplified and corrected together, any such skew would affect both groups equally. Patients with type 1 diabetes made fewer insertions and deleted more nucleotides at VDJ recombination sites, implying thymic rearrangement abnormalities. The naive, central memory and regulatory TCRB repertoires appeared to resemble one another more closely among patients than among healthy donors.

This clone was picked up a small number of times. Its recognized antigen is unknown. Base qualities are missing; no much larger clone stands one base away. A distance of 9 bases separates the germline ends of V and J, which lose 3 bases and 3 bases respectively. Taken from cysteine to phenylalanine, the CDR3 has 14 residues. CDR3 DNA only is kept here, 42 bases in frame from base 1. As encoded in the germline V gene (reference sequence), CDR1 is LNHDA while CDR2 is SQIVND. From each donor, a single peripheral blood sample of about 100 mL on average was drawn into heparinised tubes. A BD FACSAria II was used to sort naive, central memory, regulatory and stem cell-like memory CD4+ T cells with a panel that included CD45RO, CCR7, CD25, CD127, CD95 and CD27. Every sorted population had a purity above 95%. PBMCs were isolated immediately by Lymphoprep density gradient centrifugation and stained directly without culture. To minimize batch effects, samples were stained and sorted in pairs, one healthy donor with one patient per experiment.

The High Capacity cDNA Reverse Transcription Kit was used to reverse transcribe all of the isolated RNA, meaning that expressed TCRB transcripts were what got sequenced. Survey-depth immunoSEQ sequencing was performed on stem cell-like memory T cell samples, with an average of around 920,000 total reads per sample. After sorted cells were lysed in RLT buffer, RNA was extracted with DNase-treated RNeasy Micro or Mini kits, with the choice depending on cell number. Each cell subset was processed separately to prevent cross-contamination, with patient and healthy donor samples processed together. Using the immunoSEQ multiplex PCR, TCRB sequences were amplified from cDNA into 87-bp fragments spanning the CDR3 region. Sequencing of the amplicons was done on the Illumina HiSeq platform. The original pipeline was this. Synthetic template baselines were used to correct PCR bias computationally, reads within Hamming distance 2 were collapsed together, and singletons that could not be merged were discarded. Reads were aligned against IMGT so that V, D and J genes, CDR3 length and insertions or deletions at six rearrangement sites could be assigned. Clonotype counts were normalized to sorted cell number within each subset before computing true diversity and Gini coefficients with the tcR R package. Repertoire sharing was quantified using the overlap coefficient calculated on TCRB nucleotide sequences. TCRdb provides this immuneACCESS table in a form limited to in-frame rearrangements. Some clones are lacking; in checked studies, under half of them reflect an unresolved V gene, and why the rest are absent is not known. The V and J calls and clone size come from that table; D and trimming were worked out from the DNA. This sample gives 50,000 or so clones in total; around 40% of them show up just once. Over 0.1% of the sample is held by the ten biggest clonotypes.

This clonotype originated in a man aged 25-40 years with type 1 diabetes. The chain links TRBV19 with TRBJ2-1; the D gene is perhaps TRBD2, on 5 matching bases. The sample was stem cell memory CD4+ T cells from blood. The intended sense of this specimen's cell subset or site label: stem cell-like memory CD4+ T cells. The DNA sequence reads TGTGCCAGTAGTATTCGGGGTCGCTACAATGAGCAGTTCTTC. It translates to CASSIRGRYNEQFF.